These 17 T cell receptor beta chains share one sample of origin, sequenced in a study of T cell responses to AZD1222 COVID-19 vaccine. Clones were read by immunoSEQ multiplex PCR, and TCRdb kept only the in-frame ones, dropping some. This table has over 60,000 clones, around 79% appearing once. Sequenced material: peripheral blood, taken on day 0 of MenACWY control vaccination. These receptors were collected from an adult in good health.

The chain couples TRBV11-3 to TRBJ2-1; D ambiguous. Trimming stripped 0 bases from V and 9 bases from J, with 9 bases between. Germline V lookup: CDR1 SGHNT, CDR2 YENEEA. This CDR3 comprises 13 residues. The CDR3 sequence is CASSLDKWGEQFF. In DNA, the CDR3 is TGTGCCAGCAGCTTAGATAAGTGGGGTGAGCAGTTCTTC.

The V gene is TRBV2, the J gene TRBJ1-2; TRBD1 might be the D (5 bases). Trimming stripped 9 bases from V and 2 bases from J, with 16 bases between. CDR1 and CDR2 (germline): SNHLY, FYNNEI. The CDR3 is 14 residues long. For the CDR3, the DNA is TGTGCCAGTAATTCCGGGACCCAGAACTATGGCTACACCTTC. It codes for CASNSGTQNYGYTF. Full variable domain (rest looked up from reference TRBV2 and TRBJ1-2): EPEVTQTPSHQVTQMGQEVILRCVPISNHLYFYWYRQILGQKVEFLVSFYNNEISEKSEIFDDQFSVERPDGSNFTLKIRSTKLEDSAMYFCASNSGTQNYGYTFGSGTRLTVV.

V and J are TRBV30 and TRBJ1-4; no clear D gene. The CDR3 is made up of 11 amino acids. Between the trimmed V and J ends, which lost 0 bases and 7 bases, there was a span of 3 bases. Per germline, CDR1 GTSNPN and CDR2 SVGIG (reference sequence). The CDR3 region has the DNA TGTGCCTGGAGTGTTAGTGAAAAACTGTTTTTT. Translating it yields CAWSVSEKLFF.

V usage is TRBV18 and J usage is TRBJ1-1; D is ambiguous. Germline V CDR1 and CDR2: KGHSH, LQKENI. There are 16 residues in the CDR3. The V end was cut by 2 bases, the J end by 3 bases, with 16 bases between. DNA for the CDR3: TGTGCCAGCTCACCATTGGCAGGAGCGAGGGACACTGAAGCTTTCTTT. Its translation: CASSPLAGARDTEAFF.

V usage is TRBV28 and J usage is TRBJ2-7; D is perhaps TRBD2 (7 bases). V was pared by 2 bases and J by 4 bases, with 15 bases between. The CDR3 has 15 residues. From germline, CDR1 is MDHEN and CDR2 SYDVKM. CDR3 nucleotide sequence: TGTGCCAGCAGTTTAAAGGGGGGGTCATTTTACGAGCAGTACTTC. It is translated as CASSLKGGSFYEQYF.

This clone was observed a handful of times. This chain uses TRBV30 with TRBJ1-1; no reliable D call. With 3 bases removed from V and 4 bases from J, the gap between germline ends came to 12 bases. CDR3 length: 13 residues. Germline lookup yields CDR1 GTSNPN and CDR2 SVGIG (reference sequence). This CDR3 reads CAWSRDSGTEAFF. The CDR3 nucleotides are TGTGCCTGGAGCCGGGATTCGGGCACTGAAGCTTTCTTT.

This rearrangement joins TRBV28 to TRBJ2-5; 9 bases agree with TRBD2. The CDR3 has 16 amino acids. Looked up from germline, CDR1 is MDHEN and CDR2 is SYDVKM. V shed 3 bases, J shed 4 bases, and the junction held 9 bases outside the gene matches. In DNA, the CDR3 is TGTGCCAGCAGTTTGTACCTAGCGGGACGGGGAGAGACCCAGTACTTC. As protein: CASSLYLAGRGETQYF.

This clone was observed a handful of times. The rearrangement uses TRBV29-1 and TRBJ2-5; TRBD2 matches 9 bases. Germline V CDR1 and CDR2: SQVTM, ANQGSEA. The V segment lost 0 bases and the J segment 5 bases; nucleotides outside the gene matches: 13. The CDR3 length is 17 residues. The DNA for the CDR3 is TGCAGCGTTGAAGATCATGTTAGCGGGAGTTCGGTCGAGACCCAGTACTTC. Its protein product is CSVEDHVSGSSVETQYF.

This clone has only one observation. The V call is TRBV28, the J call TRBJ1-2, with D unresolved. Trimming took off 2 bases at V and 4 bases at J, with 14 bases between the two ends. Per germline, CDR1 MDHEN and CDR2 SYDVKM. The CDR3 loop spans 15 amino acids. DNA of the CDR3: TGTGCCAGCAGTTTAGGAACGGGGTGGGCCTATGGCTACACCTTC. Translated: CASSLGTGWAYGYTF.

The V call is TRBV7-3, the J call TRBJ2-5; 10 bases are shared with TRBD1. Losses at the gene ends were 4 bases for V and 5 bases for J; bases not matched to a gene: 10. Per the germline V gene, CDR1 is SGHTA and CDR2 is FQGTGA. The CDR3 is 16 amino acids. The CDR3 DNA is TGTGCCAGCAGCTCCGGACAGGGGGTACCAGGGGAGACCCAGTACTTC. Protein: CASSSGQGVPGETQYF.

This chain connects TRBV12-2 to TRBJ2-6; TRBD1 is the table's D call, not checked against the DNA. TRBV12-2 is a documented pseudogene. The CDR3 is made up of 17 amino acids. The CDR3 loop is CASRTDRGLAGANVLTF. The CDR3 DNA sequence: TGTGCAAGTCGCACAGACAGGGGGTTGGCTGGGGCCAACGTCCTGACTTTC.

The J gene is TRBJ1-1, the V gene TRBV3-1 (or the pseudogene TRBV3-2), with TRBD1 identical over 8 bases. The ends lost 3 bases at V and 7 bases at J; junction bases unmatched: 7. This CDR3 has 14 amino acids. Germline V gene sequence: CDR1 LGHDT, CDR2 YNNKEL (reference sequence). CDR3 in DNA: TGTGCCAGCAGCCACCGGGACAGGCCACGTGAAGCTTTCTTT. Translation gives CASSHRDRPREAFF.

The V gene is TRBV21-1, the J gene TRBJ2-1; the DNA was not compared with TRBD2, the D call given in the table. TRBV21-1 is deemed a pseudogene. This CDR3 has 17 amino acids. In DNA, the CDR3 is TGTGCCAGCAGCAAAGTTAGCCAGCGGGAGTCTTACAATGAGCAGTTCTTC. The encoded protein is CASSKVSQRESYNEQFF.

This chain connects TRBV18 to TRBJ1-5, with TRBD1 matching over 7 bases. The germline gives CDR1 KGHSH, CDR2 LQKENI. The CDR3 spans 13 residues. With V trimmed by 3 bases and J by 8 bases, 4 bases remained unmatched. The CDR3 reads CASSPTRGEPQHF. CDR3 DNA sequence: TGTGCCAGCTCACCTACCAGGGGGGAGCCCCAGCATTTT.

This clone occurred a few times. The rearrangement links TRBV2 to TRBJ1-2; D ambiguous. V was shortened by 4 bases and J by 2 bases, with 8 bases between the two germline ends. The CDR3 is 13 residues long. Germline values: CDR1 SNHLY, CDR2 FYNNEI. The CDR3 protein is CASSVIENYGYTF. The CDR3 DNA is TGTGCCAGCAGTGTTATCGAGAACTATGGCTACACCTTC.

In this sample, this clone turned up once. This chain uses TRBV7-9 with TRBJ2-7; 8 bases map to TRBD2. With 6 bases clipped from V and 6 bases from J, the junction kept 10 bases outside the gene matches. Germline V lookup: CDR1 SEHNR, CDR2 FQNEAQ (reference sequence). This CDR3 spans 14 amino acids. CDR3 in amino acids: CASSRLAPFGEQYF. Here the CDR3 DNA reads TGTGCCAGCAGTCGACTAGCGCCCTTCGGCGAGCAGTACTTC.

The chain carries TRBV28 and TRBJ1-4, with 7 bases identical to TRBD1. J lost 6 bases, V lost 6 bases, and 10 bases had no gene match. The germline V gene has CDR1 MDHEN and CDR2 SYDVKM. The CDR3 is 15 residues long. Here the CDR3 reads CASSPEGGMDEKLFF. The CDR3 DNA follows: TGTGCCAGCAGCCCTGAAGGGGGCATGGATGAAAAACTGTTTTTT.